This T cell receptor beta chain was identified in a study of blood T cells in healthy people across ages. This clonotype was seen a few times. Isolation of PBMCs gave at least 6.5 million cells per sample. It was with a sample-barcoded 5' primer and a J-beta primer mix that a second PCR of roughly 7 to 12 cycles was run. TCRdb reprocessed the 5' RACE reads via MiXCR and lists one record per CDR3 protein. The table records fewer than 950,000 distinct CDR3 sequences, 35% to 40% of them present only once. Sequenced input: blood. This TCR was recovered from a young man in good health.

CDR3 sequence (DNA): TGTGCCAGCAGCTCCGCCGGACTAGCGGATACGCAGTATTTT. Its translation: CASSSAGLADTQYF. The chain uses TRBV13 and TRBJ2-3, with 9 bases lining up with TRBD2. V gave up 4 bases and J gave up 6 bases; unmatched junction bases: 5. This CDR3 comprises 14 residues. Germline assignment: CDR1 PRHDT and CDR2 FYEKMQ (reference sequence).